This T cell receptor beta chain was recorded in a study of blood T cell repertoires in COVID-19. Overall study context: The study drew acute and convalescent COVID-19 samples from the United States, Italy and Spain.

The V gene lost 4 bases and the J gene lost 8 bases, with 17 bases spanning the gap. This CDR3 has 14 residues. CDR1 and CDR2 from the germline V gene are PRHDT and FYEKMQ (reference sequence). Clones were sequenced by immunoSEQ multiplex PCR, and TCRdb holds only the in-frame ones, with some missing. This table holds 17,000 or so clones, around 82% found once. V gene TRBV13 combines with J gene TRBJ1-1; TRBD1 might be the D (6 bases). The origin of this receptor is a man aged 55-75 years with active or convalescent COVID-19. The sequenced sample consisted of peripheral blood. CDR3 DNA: TGTGCCAGCAGCTCCCCCTCTAGGGGGGGAGAAGCTTTCTTT. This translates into CASSSPSRGGEAFF.